This T cell receptor beta chain stems from a study of shared clonotypes between healthy human individuals. Clones were read by immunoSEQ multiplex PCR, and TCRdb kept only the in-frame ones, dropping some. This table has about 2.2 million clones, around 93% appearing once. As defined, naive CD8 cells were CD45RO-negative and positively selected for CCR7, with terminally differentiated effector memory CD45RA+ cells excluded. Donors comprised only Caucasian adults living in Nashville, Tennessee. This CDR3 is built from 16 residues. V lost 0 bases, J lost 1 base, and 5 bases stayed unmatched. CDR1 and CDR2 (germline): SGHRS, YFSETQ. Points on this clone: Its antigen is unidentified. This CDR3 is also generated by other DNA sequences in the sample.

The study, taken as a whole, reports: When compared with the clonotypes that were shared by all four sorted-subset donors, the non-shared clonotypes turned out to have lower generation probabilities. Around 5% was the fraction of naive CD4 clonotypes found shared across several donors.

This TCR was recovered from a man aged 18 to 30 in good health. Some clones in this sample may be carry-over from other donors' samples. Source material: naive CD8+ T cells from PBMCs. The rearrangement joins TRBV5-1 to TRBJ2-3, with 7 bases aligning to TRBD2. In DNA, the CDR3 is TGCGCCAGCAGCTTGGAAGGCGGGAGAGGCACAGATACGCAGTATTTT. Translated: CASSLEGGRGTDTQYF.